This is a list of T cell receptor beta chains from one sample in a study of T-cell memory formation after mild COVID-19. TCRdb fed the 5' RACE reads into MiXCR, producing one record per CDR3 protein. The data show roughly 410,000 distinct CDR3 sequences, approximately 25% seen once. Sequenced input: PBMCs or a T cell subset sorted from them (not recorded which). These TCRs come from an adult woman who had mild COVID-19 (a few samples of this study predate the infection). Cell type and time point are not known. CDR3s include the opening cysteine and the closing phenylalanine or tryptophan. D genes are given only for firm matches. Where a row states a size, it is once, few, many or the class of an expanded clone; other rows omit it.

J: TRBJ2-7; D: TRBD2; V: TRBV5-1; size: many; CDR3: CASSLAGLSYEQYF; DNA: TGCGCCAGCAGCTTGGCGGGACTAAGCTACGAGCAGTACTTC
J: TRBJ1-2; D: .; V: TRBV19; size: .; CDR3: CASSPWERSNGYTF; DNA: TGTGCCAGTAGCCCTTGGGAGAGAAGCAATGGCTACACCTTC
J: TRBJ1-2; D: .; V: TRBV7-8; size: few; CDR3: CASSLRAGRGYTF; DNA: TGTGCCAGCAGCTTAAGGGCAGGCCGGGGCTACACCTTC
J: TRBJ2-7; D: TRBD2; V: TRBV7-2; size: many; CDR3: CASSLVPSGGGYEQYF; DNA: TGTGCCAGCAGCTTAGTCCCCAGCGGGGGGGGCTACGAGCAGTACTTC
J: TRBJ1-4; D: .; V: TRBV29-1; size: .; CDR3: CSVGDEKLFF; DNA: TGCAGCGTTGGGGATGAAAAACTGTTTTTT
J: TRBJ1-1; D: .; V: TRBV5-1; size: few; CDR3: CASSLEGGGQVEAFF; DNA: TGCGCCAGCAGCTTGGAGGGCGGAGGTCAGGTTGAAGCTTTCTTT
J: TRBJ1-2; D: .; V: TRBV5-6; size: few; CDR3: CASRLVDSYGYTF; DNA: TGTGCCAGCAGGTTAGTTGACAGCTATGGCTACACCTTC
J: TRBJ2-5; D: TRBD1; V: TRBV11-2; size: few; CDR3: CASSTMTGRQETQYF; DNA: TGTGCCAGCAGCACGATGACAGGGCGGCAAGAGACCCAGTACTTC
J: TRBJ2-2; D: .; V: TRBV11-2; size: few; CDR3: CASSGSGGLGELFF; DNA: TGTGCCAGCAGCGGAAGTGGGGGCCTCGGGGAGCTGTTTTTT
J: TRBJ2-3; D: .; V: TRBV7-9; size: few; CDR3: CASSLHASTDTQYF; DNA: TGTGCCAGCAGCTTACATGCGAGCACAGATACGCAGTATTTT
J: TRBJ2-3; D: .; V: TRBV6-1; size: .; CDR3: CASWSWSDTQYF; DNA: TGTGCCAGCTGGAGTTGGTCAGATACGCAGTATTTT
J: TRBJ1-4; D: .; V: TRBV5-1; size: few; CDR3: CASSVPRGQLNEKLFF; DNA: TGCGCCAGCAGCGTCCCCAGAGGCCAGCTTAATGAAAAACTGTTTTTT
J: TRBJ2-7; D: TRBD2; V: TRBV10-3; size: .; CDR3: CAIQERGYEQYF; DNA: TGTGCCATCCAGGAGCGGGGCTACGAGCAGTACTTC
J: TRBJ2-2; D: .; V: TRBV12-3/TRBV12-4; size: many; CDR3: CASSPMGEYTGELFF; DNA: TGTGCCAGCAGTCCCATGGGGGAGTACACCGGGGAGCTGTTTTTT
J: TRBJ1-2; D: .; V: TRBV18; size: many; CDR3: CASYQTGHYGYTF; DNA: TGTGCCAGCTATCAGACAGGTCACTATGGCTACACCTTC
J: TRBJ2-2; D: .; V: TRBV4-1; size: few; CDR3: CASSPLLKTGELFF; DNA: TGCGCCAGCAGCCCCTTACTTAAGACCGGGGAGCTGTTTTTT
J: TRBJ2-3; D: TRBD2; V: TRBV7-8; size: .; CDR3: CASSLLGSSGAGTDTQYF; DNA: TGTGCCAGCAGCTTATTGGGGTCTAGCGGGGCCGGCACAGATACGCAGTATTTT
J: TRBJ2-3; D: TRBD1; V: TRBV12-3/TRBV12-4; size: few; CDR3: CASSPGQGAGGRTDTQYF; DNA: TGTGCCAGCAGTCCGGGACAGGGGGCGGGAGGAAGGACAGATACGCAGTATTTT
J: TRBJ1-2; D: .; V: TRBV5-6; size: few; CDR3: CASSRARRLDYGYTF; DNA: TGTGCCAGCAGCAGGGCCAGGCGTCTCGACTATGGCTACACCTTC
J: TRBJ1-6; D: .; V: TRBV30; size: .; CDR3: CAWSVRGIDNSPLHF; DNA: TGTGCCTGGAGTGTACGCGGGATCGATAATTCACCCCTCCACTTT
J: TRBJ1-5; D: .; V: TRBV20-1; size: few; CDR3: CSARDDPNQPQHF; DNA: TGCAGTGCTAGAGATGACCCCAATCAGCCCCAGCATTTT
J: TRBJ2-1; D: TRBD2; V: TRBV29-1; size: few; CDR3: CSVGLAGGQNEQFF; DNA: TGCAGCGTAGGACTAGCGGGGGGACAAAATGAGCAGTTCTTC
J: TRBJ2-7; D: .; V: TRBV6-4; size: few; CDR3: CASSEAGGGNEQYF; DNA: TGTGCCAGCAGTGAGGCAGGGGGAGGGAACGAGCAGTACTTC
J: TRBJ2-7; D: .; V: TRBV29-1; size: few; CDR3: CSVEDSTGLSYEQYF; DNA: TGCAGCGTTGAAGATTCTACAGGACTCTCCTACGAGCAGTACTTC
J: TRBJ1-4; D: .; V: TRBV12-3/TRBV12-4; size: .; CDR3: CASSSSGAGNEKLFF; DNA: TGTGCCAGCAGTTCGAGCGGTGCCGGGAACGAAAAACTGTTTTTT
J: TRBJ2-7; D: .; V: TRBV30; size: once; CDR3: CAWRPGNYYEQYF; DNA: TGTGCCTGGAGACCGGGCAACTATTACGAGCAGTACTTC
J: TRBJ2-5; D: .; V: TRBV6-6; size: few; CDR3: CASSNRDLGWETQYF; DNA: TGTGCCAGCAGTAACCGGGACCTGGGCTGGGAGACCCAGTACTTC
J: TRBJ1-3; D: .; V: TRBV5-5; size: .; CDR3: CASSRWEDSGNTIYF; DNA: TGTGCCAGCAGCCGGTGGGAAGACTCTGGAAACACCATATATTTT
J: TRBJ2-3; D: .; V: TRBV24-1; size: many; CDR3: CATSDLKFAGVDTQYF; DNA: TGTGCCACCAGTGATTTGAAGTTTGCAGGGGTAGATACGCAGTATTTT
J: TRBJ2-7; D: TRBD1; V: TRBV19; size: many; CDR3: CASSIGTGNYEQYF; DNA: TGTGCCAGTAGTATAGGGACAGGGAACTACGAGCAGTACTTC
J: TRBJ1-1; D: .; V: TRBV20-1; size: .; CDR3: CSANPRTEAFF; DNA: TGCAGTGCCAACCCTCGGACTGAAGCTTTCTTT
J: TRBJ1-3; D: TRBD1; V: TRBV7-8; size: many; CDR3: CASSLRQGSGNTIYF; DNA: TGTGCCAGCAGCCTTCGACAGGGCTCTGGAAACACCATATATTTT
J: TRBJ2-7; D: .; V: TRBV10-3; size: few; CDR3: CAIRQQGVSSYEQYF; DNA: TGTGCCATCAGGCAGCAGGGTGTTAGCTCCTACGAGCAGTACTTC
J: TRBJ2-3; D: TRBD1; V: TRBV7-9; size: many; CDR3: CASRRDSHTDTQYF; DNA: TGTGCCAGCAGACGGGACAGCCACACAGATACGCAGTATTTT
J: TRBJ2-3; D: TRBD2; V: TRBV2; size: .; CDR3: CASSTGLAVGDTQYF; DNA: TGTGCCAGCAGTACGGGACTAGCGGTTGGAGATACGCAGTATTTT
J: TRBJ1-6; D: .; V: TRBV10-3; size: many; CDR3: CAPSGGPDNSPLHF; DNA: TGTGCCCCGTCCGGGGGACCCGATAATTCACCCCTCCACTTT
J: TRBJ1-4; D: TRBD1; V: TRBV12-3/TRBV12-4; size: .; CDR3: CASSQARTGGEKLFF; DNA: TGTGCCAGCAGCCAGGCGAGGACAGGGGGTGAAAAACTGTTTTTT
J: TRBJ1-1; D: .; V: TRBV12-3/TRBV12-4; size: .; CDR3: CASSFAGTEAFF; DNA: TGTGCCAGCAGTTTTGCAGGCACTGAAGCTTTCTTT
J: TRBJ1-2; D: TRBD1; V: TRBV2; size: few; CDR3: CAISDRADYGYTF; DNA: TGTGCCATTTCGGACAGGGCGGACTATGGCTACACCTTC
J: TRBJ1-5; D: .; V: TRBV4-1; size: .; CDR3: CASSGSGGPQHF; DNA: TGCGCCAGCAGCGGATCCGGGGGGCCCCAGCATTTT
J: TRBJ1-5; D: .; V: TRBV12-3/TRBV12-4; size: few; CDR3: CASSIRPVRPQHF; DNA: TGTGCCAGCAGTATCCGACCGGTCAGACCCCAGCATTTT
J: TRBJ2-5; D: TRBD2; V: TRBV3-1; size: few; CDR3: CASSHSASGGGETQYF; DNA: TGTGCCAGCAGCCACTCTGCTAGCGGGGGAGGAGAGACCCAGTACTTC
J: TRBJ2-5; D: TRBD2; V: TRBV14; size: few; CDR3: CASSGTSGFQETQYF; DNA: TGTGCCAGTTCCGGGACTAGCGGGTTCCAAGAGACCCAGTACTTC
J: TRBJ2-7; D: TRBD1; V: TRBV9; size: .; CDR3: CASSVAPDRAHEQYF; DNA: TGTGCCAGCAGCGTAGCGCCGGACAGGGCCCACGAGCAGTACTTC
J: TRBJ2-1; D: .; V: TRBV6-1; size: few; CDR3: CASSEGGGGSYNEQFF; DNA: TGTGCCAGCAGTGAAGGGGGTGGGGGCTCCTACAATGAGCAGTTCTTC
J: TRBJ1-2; D: .; V: TRBV20-1; size: few; CDR3: CSARSARLYGYTF; DNA: TGCAGTGCTAGATCAGCAAGGCTATATGGCTACACCTTC
J: TRBJ2-5; D: TRBD1; V: TRBV4-2; size: few; CDR3: CASSHLTGATQETQYF; DNA: TGTGCCAGCAGCCACCTTACAGGGGCCACCCAAGAGACCCAGTACTTC
J: TRBJ2-3; D: TRBD2; V: TRBV11-2; size: many; CDR3: CASSAPGTSGAYTQYF; DNA: TGTGCCAGCAGCGCACCGGGGACTAGCGGGGCTTATACGCAGTATTTT
J: TRBJ1-2; D: TRBD1; V: TRBV12-3/TRBV12-4; size: .; CDR3: CASTAKGTDGGYTF; DNA: TGTGCCAGCACCGCAAAGGGGACAGATGGTGGCTACACCTTC
J: TRBJ2-7; D: TRBD1; V: TRBV7-2; size: few; CDR3: CASSLAPGQGYYEQYF; DNA: TGTGCCAGCAGCTTAGCGCCGGGACAGGGGTACTACGAGCAGTACTTC
J: TRBJ2-2; D: TRBD2; V: TRBV27; size: few; CDR3: CASSLVRLAITGELFF; DNA: TGTGCCAGCAGTTTGGTGAGACTAGCTATTACCGGGGAGCTGTTTTTT
J: TRBJ2-7; D: .; V: TRBV30; size: .; CDR3: CACRTYRSYEQYF; DNA: TGTGCCTGCCGGACCTACCGCTCCTACGAGCAGTACTTC
J: TRBJ2-1; D: .; V: TRBV7-3; size: many; CDR3: CASSLGGPPNEQFF; DNA: TGTGCCAGCAGCTTAGGGGGCCCACCCAATGAGCAGTTCTTC
J: TRBJ2-7; D: TRBD2; V: TRBV20-1; size: .; CDR3: CSARDLAGAEQYF; DNA: TGCAGTGCTAGAGATCTAGCGGGGGCCGAGCAGTACTTC
J: TRBJ2-1; D: .; V: TRBV7-3; size: few; CDR3: CASSLNAGPNEQFF; DNA: TGTGCCAGCAGCTTAAACGCAGGGCCCAATGAGCAGTTCTTC
J: TRBJ1-2; D: .; V: TRBV7-9; size: .; CDR3: CASSSPEVGYTF; DNA: TGTGCCAGCAGCTCACCAGAGGTTGGCTACACCTTC
J: TRBJ2-5; D: .; V: TRBV3-1; size: many; CDR3: CASSFRGARSGETQYF; DNA: TGTGCCAGCAGCTTCCGGGGGGCCAGGTCCGGGGAGACCCAGTACTTC
J: TRBJ1-5; D: TRBD1; V: TRBV7-2; size: many; CDR3: CASSYRGDQPQHF; DNA: TGTGCCAGCAGTTACAGGGGGGATCAGCCCCAGCATTTT
J: TRBJ1-1; D: .; V: TRBV27; size: .; CDR3: CASSLSQGGYTEAFF; DNA: TGTGCCAGCAGTTTATCACAGGGCGGGTACACTGAAGCTTTCTTT